The 28 T cell receptor beta chains reported below all come from one sample, sequenced in a study of blood T cells in healthy people across ages. The authors ran a second PCR of about 7 to 12 cycles using a sample-barcoded 5' primer and a J-beta primer mix. TCRdb re-called the 5' RACE reads through MiXCR, storing one row per CDR3 protein. The sample holds about 620,000 distinct CDR3 sequences, roughly half seen once. The sample comprised blood. The receptors shown here come from an elderly woman in good health.

Ten or more counts support this clonotype. This chain connects TRBV29-1 to TRBJ2-7; D possibly matches TRBD1 or TRBD2 (5 bases each). V shed 5 bases and J shed 0 bases, with 11 bases lying between them. Per the germline V gene, CDR1 is SQVTM and CDR2 is ANQGSEA. The CDR3 consists of 13 residues. The CDR3 DNA sequence: TGCAGCGTTTTCGGGGCGAGCTCCTACGAGCAGTACTTC. Protein: CSVFGASSYEQYF.

A word on this clonotype: A much larger clone sits a single nucleotide away, making a read error possible. The J gene is TRBJ1-1, the V gene TRBV9; D is undetermined. The CDR3 is 12 amino acids. The ends were cut back, 1 base at V and 0 bases at J, with 1 base in the middle. Germline V CDR1 and CDR2: SGDLS, YYNGEE. The CDR3 bases are TGTGCCAGCAGCGTAATGAACACTGAAGCTTTCTTT. Amino acid sequence: CASSVMNTEAFF. Filled out from reference TRBV9 and TRBJ1-1, the complete variable domain reads DSGVTQTPKHLITATGQRVTLRCSPRSGDLSVYWYQQSLDQGLQFLIQYYNGEERAKGNILERFSAQQFPDLHSELNLSSLELGDSALYFCASSVMNTEAFFGQGTRLTVV.

This clonotype was recorded a few times. The chain employs TRBV29-1 and TRBJ1-1; 8 bases are a match to TRBD1. In germline, CDR1 is SQVTM, CDR2 ANQGSEA. The trim removed 4 bases at V and 5 bases at J, leaving 6 bases unmatched. CDR3 length: 13 residues. The CDR3 protein is CSVAGGRGTEAFF. The DNA for the CDR3 is TGCAGCGTTGCAGGGGGCAGGGGTACTGAAGCTTTCTTT.

This clonotype is a singleton in its sample. The V call is TRBV7-2, the J call TRBJ2-5; 10 bases are a match to TRBD2. This CDR3 contains 15 residues. V was pared by 3 bases and J by 6 bases, with 7 bases of the junction left unmatched. Germline V gene lookup returns CDR1 SGHTA and CDR2 FQGNSA. The CDR3 loop is CASSFQREGRKTQYF. The CDR3 DNA sequence: TGTGCCAGCAGCTTCCAGCGGGAGGGCCGAAAGACCCAGTACTTC.

The DNA for the CDR3 is TGCGCCAGCAGCTTGGATAATAGCGGGAGCGCCGGGGAGCTGTTTTTT. Encoded protein: CASSLDNSGSAGELFF. The chain links TRBV5-1 to TRBJ2-2; 9 nucleotides agree with TRBD2. This CDR3 region has 16 residues. Per the germline V gene, CDR1 is SGHRS and CDR2 is YFSETQ. V shed 0 bases and J 6 bases; nucleotides not matched to a gene: 6.

This CDR3 is CSAARVGGMDEKLFF. In DNA form, the CDR3 reads TGCAGTGCTGCCCGAGTTGGGGGCATGGATGAAAAACTGTTTTTT. The chain employs TRBV20-1 and TRBJ1-4; D perhaps matches TRBD1 (6 bases). The V end was cut by 5 bases, the J end by 6 bases, with 19 bases between. Germline loops: CDR1 DFQATT, CDR2 SNEGSKA (reference sequence). The CDR3 runs 15 residues.

This CDR3 reads CASSVRGRASGDTQYF. The CDR3 DNA is TGCGCCAGCAGCGTTCGCGGGAGGGCCAGTGGGGATACGCAGTATTTT. This chain links TRBV5-1 with TRBJ2-3, with 9 bases matching TRBD2. CDR3 size: 16 residues. V was clipped by 4 bases and J by 6 bases; unmatched bases: 12. Germline assignment: CDR1 SGHRS and CDR2 YFSETQ.

The chain is built from TRBV7-9 and TRBJ1-1, with D uncertain. Germline V lookup: CDR1 SEHNR, CDR2 FQNEAQ (reference sequence). The CDR3 spans 13 residues. Deletions cut 5 bases from V and 3 bases from J, with 10 bases between. CDR3 amino acids: CASSQTWDTEAFF. CDR3 DNA sequence: TGTGCCAGCAGCCAAACATGGGACACTGAAGCTTTCTTT.

The chain is built from TRBV12-3 or TRBV12-4 and TRBJ2-3; D not certain. Between the trimmed V and J ends, which lost 3 bases and 2 bases, there was a span of 6 bases. This CDR3 spans 13 amino acids. This CDR3 reads CASSFWDTDTQYF. CDR3 bases: TGTGCCAGCAGTTTCTGGGACACAGATACGCAGTATTTT.

The chain employs TRBV2 and TRBJ2-7; D is unresolved. CDR1 is SNHLY and CDR2 is FYNNEI in the germline V gene. The V end was cut by 6 bases, the J end by 3 bases, with 18 bases between. The CDR3 has 15 amino acids. The CDR3 loop is CASRQTQLNLYEQYF. Here the CDR3 DNA reads TGTGCCAGCAGACAAACACAGCTCAACCTCTACGAGCAGTACTTC.

This clonotype has a handful of counts. V gene TRBV28 combines with J gene TRBJ1-5, with 9 nucleotides matching TRBD1. This CDR3 has 14 residues. CDR1 MDHEN and CDR2 SYDVKM come from the germline V gene. Unmatched junction bases numbered 5, after V lost 4 bases and J lost 7 bases. CDR3 sequence reads: CASSWDRVGQPQHF. CDR3 coding DNA: TGTGCCAGCAGTTGGGACAGGGTTGGCCAGCCCCAGCATTTT.

The rearrangement uses TRBV2 and TRBJ2-5, with TRBD1 as a possible D gene (5 bases). Trimming took 4 bases from V and 4 from J, leaving 13 bases between them. The CDR3 is made up of 14 amino acids. The germline V gene has CDR1 SNHLY and CDR2 FYNNEI. CDR3 coding DNA: TGTGCCAGCAGTGGAGGTCAGGGATCAGAGACCCAGTACTTC. Its protein product is CASSGGQGSETQYF.

V is TRBV29-1 and J is TRBJ2-4; TRBD2 agrees at 9 bases. This CDR3 region has 14 residues. Germline values: CDR1 SQVTM, CDR2 ANQGSEA. With V trimmed by 5 bases and J by 8 bases, 10 bases remained unmatched. The CDR3 nucleotides are TGCAGCGTTTGGCTTAGCGGGAGTGGCGACATTCAGTACTTC. Amino acids: CSVWLSGSGDIQYF.

In this sample, this clonotype turned up a few times. The chain employs TRBV6-1 and TRBJ2-3; D is possibly TRBD1 or TRBD2 (5 bases each). Trimming pared 6 bases from V and 2 bases from J, leaving 15 bases between. The V gene's germline CDR1 is MNHNS and CDR2 SASEGT. The CDR3 covers 15 residues. CDR3 residues: CASSDRDGYTDTQYF. As DNA, the CDR3 is TGTGCCAGCAGCGACCGGGACGGCTACACAGATACGCAGTATTTT.

In regard to this clonotype: A much more abundant neighbour one base away suggests this may be a read error. The chain has TRBV7-3 and TRBJ2-1; a possible D gene is TRBD2 (5 bases). The V gene lost 2 bases and the J gene lost 7 bases, with 15 bases spanning the gap. The CDR3 is 15 residues long. Germline CDR1 and CDR2: SGHTA and FQGTGA. The CDR3 loop is CASSLGVARVNEQFF. The CDR3 DNA follows: TGTGCCAGCAGCTTAGGAGTAGCGAGAGTGAATGAGCAGTTCTTC.

This clonotype has just a few counts. A much larger clone lies one base from this, so it may be a read error. The chain recombines TRBV7-2 with TRBJ2-2; perhaps TRBD2 as D (6 bases). The CDR3 runs to 14 residues. Germline V lookup: CDR1 SGHTA, CDR2 FQGNSA. This chain's CDR3 is CAGSLGGLTGELFF. Written as DNA, the CDR3 is TGTGCCGGCAGCTTAGGAGGGCTCACCGGGGAGCTGTTTTTT. The full variable domain, in which reference TRBV7-2 and TRBJ2-2 provide the parts outside the CDR3, is GAGVSQSPSNKVTEKGKDVELRCDPISGHTALYWYRQSLGQGLEFLIYFQGNSAPDKSGLPSDRFSAERTGGSVSTLTIQRTQQEDSAVYLCAGSLGGLTGELFFGEGSRLTVL.

V is TRBV12-3 or TRBV12-4 and J is TRBJ1-4; TRBD1 is a possible D gene (6 bases). Deletions cut 2 bases from V and 3 bases from J, with 7 bases between. This CDR3 contains 14 residues. CDR3 protein: CASSLRGSNEKLFF. In nucleotides, the CDR3 is TGTGCCAGCAGTTTAAGGGGGTCTAATGAAAAACTGTTTTTT.

This chain uses TRBV7-2 with TRBJ2-1, with a possible D match to TRBD2 (5 bases). The V gene lost 9 bases and the J gene lost 8 bases, with 11 bases spanning the gap. Germline CDR1 and CDR2: SGHTA and FQGNSA. The CDR3 covers 11 residues. As DNA, the CDR3 is TGTGCCAGTGCTAGCAACCATGAGCAGTTCTTC. This gives the protein CASASNHEQFF.

In this sample, this clonotype turned up a few times. This sequence joins TRBV5-1 and TRBJ2-3; D possibly corresponds to TRBD2 (6 bases). Per germline, CDR1 SGHRS and CDR2 YFSETQ. The CDR3 sequence is 14 residues long. V lost 4 bases to trimming and J lost 0 bases, with 9 bases between them. The CDR3 here is CASSVEGSTDTQYF. Written as DNA, the CDR3 is TGCGCCAGCAGCGTGGAGGGGAGCACAGATACGCAGTATTTT.

The chain carries TRBV3-1 and TRBJ2-7; 8 nucleotides agree with TRBD1. Per germline, CDR1 LGHDT and CDR2 YNNKEL (reference sequence). V lost 4 bases, J lost 5 bases, and 7 bases stayed unmatched. CDR3 length: 14 residues. The CDR3 DNA reads TGTGCCAGCAGCCTTTCGGCAGGGGGCCACGAGCAGTACTTC. This gives the protein CASSLSAGGHEQYF.

This clonotype was seen repeatedly, ten times or more. The CDR3 DNA reads TGTGCCAGCAGCTTAGAGGGACAGGGCTATGGCACAGATACGCAGTATTTT. Translating gives CASSLEGQGYGTDTQYF. V gene TRBV11-2 combines with J gene TRBJ2-3; 9 positions agree with TRBD1. Unmatched junction bases numbered 5, after V lost 0 bases and J lost 1 base. Germline CDR1 is SGHAT and CDR2 is FQNNGV. The CDR3 totals 17 residues.

This chain connects TRBV20-1 to TRBJ2-5; tentative D call: TRBD2 (5 bases). The J call is uncertain, as TRBJ2-7 better fits the DNA end. The CDR3 has 12 amino acids. Germline V lookup: CDR1 DFQATT, CDR2 SNEGSKA (reference sequence). DNA of the CDR3: TGCAGTGTCCAGAGCGGCATCTACGAGCAGTACTTC. Translated, it gives CSVQSGIYEQYF.

A remark on this clonotype: Being one base from a much bigger clone, this may be a read error. The gene calls are TRBV3-1 and TRBJ2-7, with TRBD2 identical over 9 bases. This CDR3 region has 17 residues. J gave up 3 bases and V 1 base, and 10 bases lay outside the gene matches. The germline gives CDR1 LGHDT, CDR2 YNNKEL (reference sequence). DNA for the CDR3: TGTGCCAGCAGCCAAGCACAGCGGGAGGCTGGGGTCTACGAGCAGTACTTC. Amino acids: CASSQAQREAGVYEQYF.

This clonotype was picked up a small number of times. V and J are TRBV29-1 and TRBJ2-5; 8 nucleotides match TRBD1. The CDR3 spans 16 residues. The germline CDR1 and CDR2 sequences are SQVTM and ANQGSEA. Trimming at V came to 4 bases and at J to 11 bases, leaving 21 bases not matched to a gene. The CDR3 here is CSVVRGQAGGWDEQYF. The CDR3 nucleotides are TGCAGCGTTGTTCGCGGTCAGGCAGGGGGCTGGGATGAGCAGTACTTC. The complete variable domain, with remaining parts taken from reference TRBV29-1 and TRBJ2-5, reads SAVISQKPSRDICQRGTSLTIQCQVDSQVTMMFWYRQQPGQSLTLIATANQGSEATYESGFVIDKFPISRPNLTFSTLTVSNMSPEDSSIYLCSVVRGQAGGWDEQYFGPGTRLLVL.

In the case of this clonotype: A junction end diverges from the germline sequence, so it may reflect a read error. The rearrangement uses TRBV12-3 or TRBV12-4 and TRBJ1-4, with 9 positions matching TRBD1. The CDR3 is 17 amino acids. CDR3 residues: CTSRSPGQGPSGEKLFF. In nucleotides, the CDR3 is TGTACCAGCAGGTCTCCGGGACAGGGCCCCTCTGGTGAAAAACTGTTTTTT.

This sequence joins TRBV10-3 and TRBJ2-7; 11 bases map to TRBD1. The CDR3 is made up of 16 amino acids. CDR1 is ENHRY, CDR2 SYGVKD, per germline. Trimming cost V 10 bases and J 0 bases; bases outside gene matches: 11. CDR3 DNA: TGTGCCACTGCGGGACAGGGGGGAAGGGGCTCCTACGAGCAGTACTTC. Its protein product is CATAGQGGRGSYEQYF.

The chain uses TRBV20-1 and TRBJ2-7; the D is unclear. Trimming shortened V by 0 bases and J by 5 bases, and 5 bases separated the two germline ends. CDR1 DFQATT and CDR2 SNEGSKA come from the germline V gene (reference sequence). This CDR3 spans 11 amino acids. For the CDR3, the DNA is TGCAGTGCTAGAGATGCCCACGAGCAGTACTTC. This gives the protein CSARDAHEQYF.

A note on this clonotype: A much bigger clone sits one base away, suggesting this may be a read error. This rearrangement joins TRBV7-6 to TRBJ2-1; D may be TRBD2 (6 bases). TRBJ2-7 matches the DNA end more closely, so the J call is doubtful. Germline values: CDR1 SGHVS, CDR2 FNYEAQ. This CDR3 is built from 17 residues. The DNA of the CDR3 is TGTGCCAGCAGCTTAGGAGGCGGGGCAAGGTCCTACAATGAGCAGTACTTC. Amino acid sequence: CASSLGGGARSYNEQYF.